Included here is one T cell receptor (beta chain) sequence, with context. The antigen is undetermined. This CDR3 region has 17 residues. V gave up 8 bases and J gave up 4 bases; unmatched junction bases: 16. MiXCR was run by TCRdb on the 5' RACE reads, yielding one entry per CDR3 protein. The repertoire holds 550,000 to 700,000 distinct CDR3 sequences, with roughly 9.9% as singletons. These data are taken from a study of identical twins. Findings of the study overall: Out-of-frame alpha sequences common to twins exhibited a surplus of low generation probability. Sharing of beta out-of-frame sequences by twins showed a weaker excess.

Separately, the same data were catalogued under a study of yellow fever vaccine responses in identical twins.

The genes are TRBV12-3 or TRBV12-4 and TRBJ2-5; 10 bases match TRBD1. The sequenced sample consisted of PBMCs. The sequence came from a woman aged 18-29 years in good health. The CDR3 loop is CASRQNRDRGLGETQYF. The CDR3 nucleotides read TGTGCCAGCCGCCAAAACCGGGACAGGGGACTCGGAGAGACCCAGTACTTC.